Below are 2 T cell receptor beta chains sequenced from a single sample in a study of blood T cell repertoires in COVID-19. Using immunoSEQ multiplex PCR, the repertoire was profiled, and TCRdb retains in-frame clones only, with some absent. Of almost 200,000 clones listed, roughly 90% are singletons. Sequencing was performed on peripheral blood. These TCRs come from a woman between 70 and 85 years old with acute or convalescent COVID-19.

In the case of this clone: Other nucleotide sequences from this sample produce the same CDR3. The chain joins TRBV27 to TRBJ1-1, with 11 bases aligning to TRBD1. Germline CDR1 reads MNHEY; CDR2 reads SMNVEV (reference sequence). V gave up 6 bases and J gave up 5 bases; unmatched junction bases: 5. The CDR3 has 14 amino acids. The CDR3 region is CASSVGTGGTEAFF. As DNA, the CDR3 is TGTGCCAGCAGCGTAGGGACAGGGGGGACTGAAGCTTTCTTT.

Worth noting for this clone: The junction shows a germline mismatch at one end, possibly a read error. The CDR3 bases are TGTGCCAGCAGATACTTGGGCAGCGGGAGGGCCTACGAGCAGTACTTC. Amino acids: CASRYLGSGRAYEQYF. The rearrangement links TRBV6-2 or TRBV6-3 to TRBJ2-7, with 10 bases identical to TRBD2. Germline V CDR1 and CDR2: MNHEY, SVGEGT. The CDR3 contains 16 residues.